The T cell receptor (beta chain) described here comes from a study of blood T cell repertoires in COVID-19 (dated by TCRdb to the early 2020s). Study-wide context: Samples from collaborators originated in the United States, Italy and Spain and spanned both the acute and convalescent phases of COVID-19. Where available, HLA class I and class II types were obtained from metadata supplied by the sample provider rather than from assay-based typing. The material from the prospective study consisted of cDNA or gDNA derived from T cells, B-cell-depleted T cells, or PBMCs. Samples came from the ongoing ImmuneRACE study (first 160 participants) plus 1,254 subjects from 6 global collaborators. The dataset comprised deeply sampled blood TCRbeta repertoires from subjects exposed to, actively infected with, or recovered from COVID-19. The repertoires were made available in a free public database intended to serve as a resource for research on the immune response to SARS-CoV-2. Nearly every sample came with metadata listing a de-identified subject ID, COVID-19 status, age in years and sex.

Collaborating institutions collected whole blood in K2EDTA tubes following their own protocols. For TCRbeta analysis, collaborators shipped samples as frozen whole blood, isolated PBMCs, or DNA extracted from either of those sample types. Study-wide findings and limitations: How much clinical and demographic metadata was included differed by source and by participant, and the metadata was provided uncurated.

The immunoSEQ Assay, a bias-controlled multiplex PCR, was used to amplify TCRbeta CDR3 regions from genomic DNA. The original methods were these. The number of nucleated cells in each sample was estimated from the amplification of reference gene primers within the assay. To quantify the absolute abundance of each unique TCRbeta CDR3 rearrangement, sequence reads were collapsed and filtered. For each sample, productive Simpson clonality was calculated by taking the square root of Simpson's diversity index across productive rearrangements. TCRdb carries this immuneACCESS record with in-frame sequences only. Its versions omit some clonotypes, under half of them owing to an unresolved V gene in the studies checked, with the rest unexplained. The DNA was the basis for D and trimming; V, J and clone size are from that table. Present in this sample are about 45,000 clones, about 89% of which were seen just once. The ten biggest clones cover about 5% of the sample.

Compared with germline, V lacks 4 bases and J lacks 3 bases; bases without a gene match: 8. The germline V gene supplies CDR1 KGHSH and CDR2 LQKENI. The CDR3, cysteine through phenylalanine, is 16 amino acids long. The CDR3 DNA has 48 bases and is translated from base 1. About this clone itself: The antigen it recognizes is unknown. No quality values exist for individual bases; no much larger clone is one base distant.

The V gene is TRBV18 and the J gene is TRBJ2-7; 11 bases in the junction line up with TRBD2. The TCR comes from a human donor in a cohort sampled during active COVID-19. The sequenced material came from peripheral blood. The CDR3 here reads CASSLYNLAGGYEQYF. The DNA reads as follows: TGTGCCAGCTCACTTTATAACCTAGCGGGAGGCTACGAGCAGTACTTC.